One sample yielded the 25 T cell receptor beta chains listed below, sequenced in a study of T cell changes during pregnancy in multiple sclerosis. This table comes from immunoSEQ multiplex PCR, and its TCRdb copy is limited to in-frame clones, with some not included. This sample has tens of thousands of clones, with around 93% found just once. This material consisted of peripheral blood, taken before pregnancy. The receptor source for this set is a female donor with multiple sclerosis, enrolled in a pregnancy study.

CDR3 sequence: CASSPSFGDRSPSYNEQFF. CDR3 DNA sequence: TGTGCCAGCAGCCCCTCCTTCGGGGACAGGTCCCCCTCCTACAATGAGCAGTTCTTC. This chain uses TRBV7-2 with TRBJ2-1; TRBD1 agrees at 8 bases. The CDR3 contains 19 residues. The V gene's germline CDR1 is SGHTA and CDR2 FQGNSA. Losses at the gene ends were 5 bases for V and 0 bases for J; bases not matched to a gene: 15.

This clone has more than one count but fewer than ten. J is TRBJ1-5 and V is TRBV6-5; tentatively, D is TRBD1 (6 bases). The V and J ends lost 5 bases and 5 bases respectively, with 10 bases between them. This CDR3 is built from 13 residues. Germline-derived CDR1 and CDR2 are MNHEY and SVGAGI. CDR3 amino acids: CASSPDRDQPQHF. The CDR3, as DNA: TGTGCCAGCAGTCCGGACAGAGATCAGCCCCAGCATTTT.

V gene TRBV2 combines with J gene TRBJ2-2; TRBD1 is a possible D gene (5 bases). V lost 2 bases to trimming and J lost 4 bases, with 5 bases between them. The germline V gene encodes CDR1 SNHLY and CDR2 FYNNEI. CDR3 length equals 13 residues. The CDR3 coding sequence is TGTGCCAGCAGTGAACAGGGCACCGGGGAGCTGTTTTTT. This sequence encodes CASSEQGTGELFF.

Only one count was recorded for this clone. The chain links TRBV5-1 to TRBJ2-3; 12 nucleotides line up with TRBD2. Germline loops: CDR1 SGHRS, CDR2 YFSETQ. The trim removed 0 bases at V and 4 bases at J, leaving 3 bases unmatched. CDR3 length equals 16 residues. The DNA of the CDR3 is TGCGCCAGCAGCTTGGGACTAGCGGGAGTGTCAGATACGCAGTATTTT. Translation gives CASSLGLAGVSDTQYF.

This chain joins TRBV27 and TRBJ2-7; weak D call: TRBD1 (5 bases). Trimming pared 5 bases from V and 0 bases from J, leaving 11 bases between. The germline V gene encodes CDR1 MNHEY and CDR2 SMNVEV (reference sequence). This CDR3 spans 14 amino acids. The chain's CDR3 is CASSPRVSSYEQYF. In nucleotides, the CDR3 is TGTGCCAGCAGTCCCAGGGTAAGCTCCTACGAGCAGTACTTC.

With respect to this clone: The same CDR3 arises from other DNA sequences in this sample as well. In DNA form, the CDR3 reads TGCAGCGTTGATCGAACAGGGGATGGAAACACCATATATTTT. Translated: CSVDRTGDGNTIYF. V is TRBV29-1 and J is TRBJ1-3, with 7 bases identical to TRBD1. The CDR3 extends over 14 amino acids. Germline lookup yields CDR1 SQVTM and CDR2 ANQGSEA. J lost 3 bases, V lost 3 bases, and 5 bases had no gene match.

The V call is TRBV10-3, the J call TRBJ1-5; 11 nucleotides match TRBD1. The CDR3 extends over 16 amino acids. V lost 3 bases, J lost 5 bases, and 6 bases stayed unmatched. CDR1 ENHRY and CDR2 SYGVKD come from the germline V gene. The CDR3 sequence: CAISDPDRGLHQPQHF. The CDR3 region has the DNA TGTGCCATCAGTGACCCGGACAGGGGGCTGCATCAGCCCCAGCATTTT.

This chain connects TRBV18 to TRBJ2-5, with D possibly matching TRBD1 (5 bases). CDR3 length equals 15 residues. The germline V gene encodes CDR1 KGHSH and CDR2 LQKENI. Trimming removed 3 bases at V and 4 bases at J, with 15 bases between. The CDR3 DNA is TGTGCCAGCTCACCGGGGCATCCCAAAGGAGAGACCCAGTACTTC. As protein: CASSPGHPKGETQYF.

The J gene is TRBJ2-7, the V gene TRBV11-2; D gene ambiguous. CDR3 length equals 14 residues. The germline V gene has CDR1 SGHAT and CDR2 FQNNGV. V lost 1 base, J lost 0 bases, and 7 bases lay in between. The CDR3 coding sequence is TGTGCCAGCAGCTTAGGACAAGCCTCCTACGAGCAGTACTTC. Its translation: CASSLGQASYEQYF. The whole variable domain, filled in from reference TRBV11-2 and TRBJ2-7, reads EAGVAQSPRYKIIEKRQSVAFWCNPISGHATLYWYQQILGQGPKLLIQFQNNGVVDDSQLPKDRFSAERLKGVDSTLKIQPAKLEDSAVYLCASSLGQASYEQYFGPGTRLTVT.

The chain links TRBV2 to TRBJ2-7, with TRBD1 matching over 7 bases. Germline-derived CDR1 and CDR2 are SNHLY and FYNNEI. There are 15 residues in the CDR3. The junction had 9 bases not matched to a gene; V was cut back by 5 bases and J by 2 bases. This CDR3 reads CASSPPTGLAYEQYF. The DNA for the CDR3 is TGTGCCAGCAGTCCCCCGACAGGGTTGGCCTACGAGCAGTACTTC.

V gene TRBV7-9 combines with J gene TRBJ1-5; 9 positions match TRBD1. J lost 0 bases, V lost 4 bases, and 7 bases had no gene match. There are 17 residues in the CDR3. From germline, CDR1 is SEHNR and CDR2 FQNEAQ (reference sequence). DNA for the CDR3: TGTGCCAGCAGCTACTGGGGGGGACAGGGTAGCAATCAGCCCCAGCATTTT. Residues: CASSYWGGQGSNQPQHF.

For this clone: The sample holds other DNA sequences that translate to the same CDR3. The chain recombines TRBV5-1 with TRBJ2-1; D uncertain. This CDR3 spans 14 amino acids. Between the trimmed V and J ends, which lost 0 bases and 0 bases, there was a span of 4 bases. CDR1 and CDR2 from the germline V gene are SGHRS and YFSETQ. CDR3 protein: CASSLGGSYNEQFF. The CDR3, as DNA: TGCGCCAGCAGCTTGGGCGGCTCCTACAATGAGCAGTTCTTC.

This chain uses TRBV27 with TRBJ2-7, with TRBD2 matching over 8 bases. Germline loops: CDR1 MNHEY, CDR2 SMNVEV (reference sequence). With 11 bases clipped from V and 1 base from J, the junction kept 13 bases outside the gene matches. The CDR3 extends over 15 amino acids. CDR3 region: CASSRRREVSYEQYF. The CDR3 nucleotides read TGTGCCTCCAGCAGAAGGCGGGAGGTTTCCTACGAGCAGTACTTC.

The chain employs TRBV13 and TRBJ2-7, with TRBD1 matching over 11 bases. V was clipped by 5 bases and J by 4 bases; unmatched bases: 4. CDR1 and CDR2 (germline): PRHDT, FYEKMQ (reference sequence). CDR3 length: 14 amino acids. CDR3 nucleotides: TGTGCCAGCAGCCGGGACAGGGGGTTGTACGAGCAGTACTTC. Encoded protein: CASSRDRGLYEQYF. Complete variable domain (other parts from reference TRBV13 and TRBJ2-7): AAGVIQSPRHLIKEKRETATLKCYPIPRHDTVYWYQQGPGQDPQFLISFYEKMQSDKGSIPDRFSAQQFSDYHSELNMSSLELGDSALYFCASSRDRGLYEQYFGPGTRLTVT.

The chain has TRBV29-1 and TRBJ1-2, with D possibly being TRBD1 (6 bases). Trimming left V 0 bases short and J 10 bases short, with 12 bases between. There are 12 residues in the CDR3. Germline CDR1 and CDR2: SQVTM and ANQGSEA. Written as DNA, the CDR3 is TGCAGCGTTGAAGAGGGGGCCCTACCCTACACCTTC. Protein: CSVEEGALPYTF.

This chain links TRBV11-2 with TRBJ2-3; TRBD2 matches at 9 bases. With V trimmed by 5 bases and J by 2 bases, 8 bases remained unmatched. The CDR3 runs to 16 residues. CDR1 SGHAT and CDR2 FQNNGV come from the germline V gene. The CDR3 nucleotides read TGTGCCAGCAGCCCGCGACTAGCGGCGATCACAGATACGCAGTATTTT. This gives the protein CASSPRLAAITDTQYF.

The chain employs TRBV28 and TRBJ2-1; TRBD2 aligns across 7 bases. The trim removed 11 bases at V and 0 bases at J, leaving 7 bases unmatched. CDR1 and CDR2 (germline): MDHEN, SYDVKM. The CDR3 contains 14 residues. CDR3 DNA sequence: TGTGCCTCGCGGGGGAGTAGCTCCTACAATGAGCAGTTCTTC. Translated: CASRGSSSYNEQFF.

This clone was detected once. The V gene is TRBV29-1, the J gene TRBJ2-5; 8 bases match TRBD2. The CDR3 is 12 residues long. The J segment lost 3 bases and the V segment lost 7 bases, leaving 4 bases of the junction unmatched. Looked up from germline, CDR1 is SQVTM and CDR2 is ANQGSEA. CDR3 nucleotides: TGCAGCGCTAGCGGGCGGGAAGAGACCCAGTACTTC. This gives the protein CSASGREETQYF.

This chain joins TRBV15 and TRBJ1-1; D not resolved. Trimming cost V 0 bases and J 4 bases, with 6 bases left between them. The CDR3 length is 13 residues. CDR1 LNHNV and CDR2 YYDKDF come from the germline V gene (reference sequence). The CDR3 loop reads CATSRDLSTEAFF. CDR3 sequence (DNA): TGTGCCACCAGCAGAGATCTGAGCACTGAAGCTTTCTTT. The full variable domain, rest sourced from reference TRBV15 and TRBJ1-1, is DAMVIQNPRYQVTQFGKPVTLSCSQTLNHNVMYWYQQKSSQAPKLLFHYYDKDFNNEADTPDNFQSRRPNTSFCFLDIRSPGLGDTAMYLCATSRDLSTEAFFGQGTRLTVV.

Worth noting for this clone: Within the sample, other DNA sequences also encode this same CDR3. This chain links TRBV27 with TRBJ2-1; 7 positions agree with TRBD2. Germline-derived CDR1 and CDR2 are MNHEY and SMNVEV (reference sequence). The CDR3 runs to 15 residues. V lost 9 bases, J lost 7 bases, and 15 bases stayed unmatched. Here the CDR3 DNA reads TGTGCCAGTAGCCTCGGGGGGTCGCCCAGAAATGAGCAGTTCTTC. It encodes CASSLGGSPRNEQFF.

This clone showed up just once. The chain links TRBV10-3 to TRBJ1-1; D remains unclear. The CDR3 loop spans 16 amino acids. The germline V gene has CDR1 ENHRY and CDR2 SYGVKD. V was pared by 0 bases and J by 0 bases, with 11 bases between. The DNA of the CDR3 is TGTGCCATCAGTGAGTCGGGCCGTTCGATGAACACTGAAGCTTTCTTT. This gives the protein CAISESGRSMNTEAFF.

This chain connects TRBV27 to TRBJ2-2; 7 bases are shared with TRBD1. The V and J ends lost 2 bases and 5 bases, in that order; junction bases with no gene match: 5. The CDR3 loop spans 15 amino acids. Germline values: CDR1 MNHEY, CDR2 SMNVEV (reference sequence). In DNA, the CDR3 is TGTGCCAGCAGTTTAAGGGGCAGGGGGACCGGGGAGCTGTTTTTT. Amino acid sequence: CASSLRGRGTGELFF.

The DNA for the CDR3 is TGTGCCAGCAGCATCAACACCTCCTACAATGAGCAGTTCTTC. Protein product: CASSINTSYNEQFF. The chain uses TRBV2 and TRBJ2-1; the D is unclear. CDR3 length: 14 residues. V lost 6 bases to trimming and J lost 0 bases, with 9 bases between them. Germline V gives CDR1 SNHLY, CDR2 FYNNEI.

The chain is built from TRBV19 and TRBJ2-3; possibly TRBD1 for D (6 bases). Looked up from germline, CDR1 is LNHDA and CDR2 is SQIVND (reference sequence). With 4 bases removed from V and 0 bases from J, the gap between germline ends came to 11 bases. The CDR3 totals 15 residues. The CDR3 reads CASSTGTTSTDTQYF. DNA of the CDR3: TGTGCCAGTAGTACAGGGACAACTAGCACAGATACGCAGTATTTT.

The V and J genes are TRBV27 and TRBJ2-3; a possible D gene is TRBD1 (6 bases). Germline V gives CDR1 MNHEY, CDR2 SMNVEV (reference sequence). Deletions cut 3 bases from V and 1 base from J, with 14 bases between. The length of the CDR3 is 16 residues. CDR3 sequence: CASSFLAGDGTDTQYF. CDR3 bases: TGTGCCAGCAGTTTCCTCGCAGGGGATGGCACAGATACGCAGTATTTT.